Listed below are T cell receptor beta chains from one sample, sequenced in a study of control samples from healthy donors and cancer patients. Sequenced by immunoSEQ multiplex PCR; TCRdb stores in-frame clones only, minus some. The sample consists of roughly 120,000 clones, 93% of them appearing once. The sequenced sample consisted of blood. The receptors shown here come from a young man in good health. CDR3s include the opening cysteine and the closing phenylalanine or tryptophan. Each record gives: D gene, J gene, V gene, clone size, CDR3 DNA, CDR3 protein. The D gene is left open where the match is weak. Some rows mark clone size as missing; the rest say once, few, many or name a class of expanded clone.

>.|TRBJ2-6|TRBV5-1|.
TGCGCCAGCAGCTTGGATTCTCCTGGGGCCAACGTCCTGACTTTC
CASSLDSPGANVLTF
>.|TRBJ1-1|TRBV19|.
TGTGCCAGTAGTATCGCCGGACCTGAAGCTTTCTTT
CASSIAGPEAFF
>TRBD2|TRBJ2-3|TRBV5-1|.
TGCGCCAGCAGCTTGTCGGGGAGGGGAAGCACAGATACGCAGTATTTT
CASSLSGRGSTDTQYF
>.|TRBJ2-3|TRBV7-2|.
TGTGCCAGCAGCTTGGACGGAGATACGCAGTATTTT
CASSLDGDTQYF
>TRBD1|TRBJ1-4|TRBV19|.
TGTGCCAGTACAGGGACAGGGGGGGCTGAAAAACTGTTTTTT
CASTGTGGAEKLFF
>.|TRBJ1-5|TRBV28|.
TGTGCCAGCAGTGGGGGTCCCAATCAGCCCCAGCATTTT
CASSGGPNQPQHF
>.|TRBJ2-1|TRBV28|.
TGTGCCAGCAGTTTATTGATTGAGCAGTTCTTC
CASSLLIEQFF
>.|TRBJ1-2|TRBV12-5|.
TGTGCTAGTGGTTTGACAGGCGCTAACTATGGCTACACCTTC
CASGLTGANYGYTF
>.|TRBJ1-3|TRBV6-5|.
TGTGCCAGCAGTTCCAGGGATGGAAACACCATATATTTT
CASSSRDGNTIYF
>.|TRBJ2-3|TRBV9|.
TGTGCCAGCAGCGTACAGAGGGCCGGAGATACGCAGTATTTT
CASSVQRAGDTQYF
>TRBD1|TRBJ1-1|TRBV11-2|.
TGTGCCAGCAGCCCCCCTGGGACAGGGACCACTGAAGCTTTCTTT
CASSPPGTGTTEAFF
>.|TRBJ2-2|TRBV7-6|.
TGTGCCAGCAGCTACGACAGGATAACCGGGGAGCTGTTTTTT
CASSYDRITGELFF
>.|TRBJ1-3|TRBV5-1|.
TGCGCCAGCAGCTTAGGCAGCTCTGGAAACACCATATATTTT
CASSLGSSGNTIYF
>TRBD2|TRBJ2-3|TRBV9|.
TGTGCCAGCAGCGTAGTCGGACTAGGAAAAGATACGCAGTATTTT
CASSVVGLGKDTQYF
>.|TRBJ1-1|TRBV19|.
TGTGCCAGTAGTACATTCCATGGGACATCCTTCAAAGATGAAGCTTTCTTT
CASSTFHGTSFKDEAFF
>TRBD1|TRBJ2-5|TRBV24-1|.
TGTGCCACCAGTGATTCAGGGGGAAGAAAGACCCAGTACTTC
CATSDSGGRKTQYF
>TRBD1|TRBJ1-3|TRBV27|.
TGTGCCAGCAGTTCGACAGGGGCCTACTCTGGAAACACCATATATTTT
CASSSTGAYSGNTIYF
>.|TRBJ2-5|TRBV2|once
TGTGCCAGCAGGAAAACAGGACAAGAGACCCAGTACTTC
CASRKTGQETQYF
>TRBD2|TRBJ2-5|TRBV5-1|.
TGCGCCAGCAGACCGGGACTAGCGGGGAAAGAGACCCAGTACTTC
CASRPGLAGKETQYF
>TRBD2|TRBJ2-3|TRBV10-2|.
TGCGCCAGCAGTGACCCGACTAGCGGGGGCACAGATACGCAGTATTTT
CASSDPTSGGTDTQYF
>TRBD2|TRBJ2-3|TRBV6-5|.
TGTGCCAGCAGCTCGGGGGGGGCGGGTAAAGATACGCAGTATTTT
CASSSGGAGKDTQYF
>.|TRBJ1-4|TRBV19|.
TGTGCCAGTAGTATTTCTAGGGAAAAACTGTTTTTT
CASSISREKLFF
>.|TRBJ1-2|TRBV20-1|.
TGCAGTGGAGAACTCTTGGGCTACACCTTC
CSGELLGYTF